The text below deals with one T cell receptor beta chain. Antigen: not known. The sample comes from a study of shared clonotypes between healthy human individuals. General study points: A small donor pool kept down the genetic and exposure-history diversity that was represented. Rarefaction showed sorted-subset sequencing was incomplete despite large depth. The researchers took only blood, and tissue repertoires probably look different.

The protocol was immunoSEQ multiplex PCR, while the TCRdb copy is restricted to in-frame clones and leaves out a portion. The sample has about 1.5 million clones, 95% to 99% seen once; the top ten hold about 0.45%. This CDR3 is 16 amino acids long. Germline assignment: CDR1 MNHEY and CDR2 SMNVEV (reference sequence). Trimming cost V 10 bases and J 0 bases; bases outside gene matches: 11. The chain recombines TRBV27 with TRBJ2-7, with 11 bases identical to TRBD2. This clonotype was sampled from a man aged 25 to 45 in good health. The material sequenced was naive CD4+ T cells sorted from blood. Regarding subset: CD45RA+ positively selected. This CDR3 reads CATWKSSGRFSYEQYF. For the CDR3, the DNA is TGTGCCACCTGGAAATCTAGCGGGAGGTTCTCCTACGAGCAGTACTTC.